The present TCR beta chain was sequenced within a study of T-cell reconstitution after alpha-beta-depleted transplantation in children. This CDR3 is built from 16 residues. V lost 6 bases and J lost 0; bases outside the gene matches: 10. During its preparation, the TCRbeta library received unique molecular identifiers. Each CDR3 protein gets one entry after TCRdb re-called the PCR reads with MiXCR. In the table there are over 200,000 distinct CDR3 sequences, 8% to 9.5% of which are singletons. The TCR was taken from a human donor who donated a stem cell graft to a child with acute lymphoblastic leukemia. Here the sequenced sample was PBMCs from the stem cell graft donor, taken from the stem cell graft. This rearrangement joins TRBV12-3 or TRBV12-4 to TRBJ1-2; TRBD1 aligns across 7 bases. DNA of the CDR3: TGTGCCAGCAGCCCCACAGGGGTGAGGGCTAACTATGGCTACACCTTC. This gives the protein CASSPTGVRANYGYTF.